The 26 T cell receptor beta chains presented below share a single source sample, sequenced in a study of blood T cell repertoires in COVID-19. Measured with immunoSEQ multiplex PCR; TCRdb has only the in-frame clones, and not every one. The sample lists about 350,000 clones; roughly 90% were seen once. The sequencing sample was made of peripheral blood. The receptors come from a woman in her 70s with COVID-19, enrolled during active disease.

V usage is TRBV10-3 and J usage is TRBJ1-1; 11 bases are shared with TRBD1. This CDR3 is built from 13 residues. V lost 10 bases to trimming and J lost 2 bases; unmatched junction nucleotides: 3. CDR1 and CDR2 from the germline V gene are ENHRY and SYGVKD. The CDR3 DNA follows: TGTGCCACCCGGACAGGGGGCAACACTGAAGCTTTCTTT. This gives the protein CATRTGGNTEAFF.

The V gene is TRBV5-1, the J gene TRBJ1-1; TRBD1 matches at 10 bases. J was trimmed by 4 bases and V by 3 bases; bases with no gene match: 15. CDR1 is SGHRS, CDR2 YFSETQ, per germline. The CDR3 has 18 residues. The CDR3 reads CASSSHRDRGGTGTEAFF. Here the CDR3 DNA reads TGCGCCAGCAGCTCCCACCGGGACAGGGGCGGGACCGGCACTGAAGCTTTCTTT.

The chain combines TRBV28 with TRBJ2-1; D might be TRBD2 (7 bases). V was cut by 3 bases and J by 5 bases, with 11 bases left in between. Germline V lookup: CDR1 MDHEN, CDR2 SYDVKM. This CDR3 is 14 amino acids long. CDR3 nucleotide sequence: TGTGCCAGCAGTTTCGCGGGGGCAAACAATGAGCAGTTCTTC. Protein product: CASSFAGANNEQFF.

The gene calls are TRBV5-5 and TRBJ2-7; the match to TRBD1 covers 8 bases. CDR1 and CDR2 from the germline V gene are SGHKS and YYEKEE (reference sequence). V trimming: 0 bases; J trimming: 5 bases; junction bases outside the gene matches: 4. The CDR3 runs to 14 residues. CDR3 protein: CASSLGTGMNEQYF. The CDR3 DNA follows: TGTGCCAGCAGCTTGGGGACAGGGATGAACGAGCAGTACTTC.

The V and J genes are TRBV9 and TRBJ1-1; 9 bases agree with TRBD1. V lost 4 bases, J lost 1 base, and 8 bases stayed unmatched. Per germline, CDR1 SGDLS and CDR2 YYNGEE. CDR3 length equals 16 residues. The CDR3 is CASSPRGTGTNTEAFF. CDR3 in DNA: TGTGCCAGCAGCCCCCGAGGGACAGGGACGAACACTGAAGCTTTCTTT.

The chain recombines TRBV28 with TRBJ1-1, with 7 bases aligning to TRBD1. The V segment lost 5 bases and the J segment 1 base; nucleotides outside the gene matches: 10. The CDR3 runs to 16 residues. Germline V gene lookup returns CDR1 MDHEN and CDR2 SYDVKM. The CDR3 protein is CASSTLYRGPNTEAFF. CDR3 bases: TGTGCCAGCAGTACACTCTACAGGGGCCCGAACACTGAAGCTTTCTTT.

This clone was observed a few times. The rearrangement uses TRBV5-4 and TRBJ1-1, with a possible D match to TRBD1 (6 bases). The CDR3 sequence is 15 residues long. Trimming took 3 bases from V and 3 from J, leaving 15 bases between them. Germline CDR1 and CDR2: SGHNT and YYREEE (reference sequence). CDR3 in amino acids: CASSSTGTTDTEAFF. In nucleotides, the CDR3 is TGTGCCAGCAGCTCGACCGGGACAACAGACACTGAAGCTTTCTTT.

The chain uses TRBV7-2 and TRBJ1-1, with 7 bases matching TRBD1. The CDR3 has 14 residues. Germline V gene data show CDR1 as SGHTA and CDR2 as FQGNSA. Trimming cost V 4 bases and J 10 bases; bases outside gene matches: 12. The CDR3 reads CASSSRTGIMGAFF. The CDR3 DNA is TGTGCCAGCAGCTCAAGGACAGGTATCATGGGAGCTTTCTTT.

Points on this clone: Additional DNA sequences in this sample encode the identical CDR3. This chain uses TRBV5-1 with TRBJ1-2; D is unclear. The CDR3 has 11 amino acids. Germline lookup yields CDR1 SGHRS and CDR2 YFSETQ. V was pared by 3 bases and J by 7 bases, with 7 bases between. The CDR3 protein is CASSSGSGYTF. CDR3 nucleotide sequence: TGCGCCAGCAGCTCGGGAAGTGGCTACACCTTC.

J is TRBJ2-3 and V is TRBV10-3; D possibly corresponds to TRBD1 (7 bases). Germline V gives CDR1 ENHRY, CDR2 SYGVKD. The CDR3 runs 16 residues. V lost 3 bases and J 1 base, leaving 14 bases between the germline ends. CDR3 coding DNA: TGTGCCATCAGTGAAGGAGGGACAGACGGCACAGATACGCAGTATTTT. It specifies CAISEGGTDGTDTQYF.

The sample holds a few counts of this clone. The V call is TRBV9, the J call TRBJ1-6, with no clear D. Per the germline V gene, CDR1 is SGDLS and CDR2 is YYNGEE. CDR3 length equals 15 residues. The V end was cut by 3 bases, the J end by 9 bases, with 16 bases between. The CDR3: CASSAAGSIGSPLHF. CDR3 in DNA: TGTGCCAGCAGCGCCGCGGGCAGTATAGGTTCACCCCTCCACTTT.

This chain joins TRBV9 and TRBJ2-1, with 7 bases that match TRBD2. The ends lost 3 bases at V and 2 bases at J; junction bases unmatched: 8. The CDR3 contains 16 residues. Germline assignment: CDR1 SGDLS and CDR2 YYNGEE. CDR3 region: CASSAHLAATYNEQFF. The CDR3 DNA reads TGTGCCAGCAGCGCCCATCTAGCGGCAACCTACAATGAGCAGTTCTTC.

The J gene is TRBJ1-3, the V gene TRBV27; D gene ambiguous. This CDR3 is 13 amino acids long. Trimming cost V 3 bases and J 2 bases, with 5 bases left between them. Germline V gives CDR1 MNHEY, CDR2 SMNVEV (reference sequence). CDR3 DNA: TGTGCCAGCAGTTTGCGGGCTGGAAACACCATATATTTT. Amino acids: CASSLRAGNTIYF.

The chain is built from TRBV30 and TRBJ2-7, with D possibly matching TRBD1 (6 bases). CDR3 length: 13 amino acids. Per the germline V gene, CDR1 is GTSNPN and CDR2 is SVGIG (reference sequence). V lost 3 bases and J 0 bases, leaving 9 bases between the germline ends. The CDR3 coding sequence is TGTGCCTGGAGCAAGGACAGCTCCTACGAGCAGTACTTC. It yields the protein CAWSKDSSYEQYF. Full variable domain (missing parts from reference TRBV30 and TRBJ2-7): SQTIHQWPATLVQPVGSPLSLECTVEGTSNPNLYWYRQAAGRGLQLLFYSVGIGQISSEVPQNLSASRPQDRQFILSSKKLLLSDSGFYLCAWSKDSSYEQYFGPGTRLTVT.

This sequence joins TRBV19 and TRBJ1-2; D possibly corresponds to TRBD1 (5 bases). The CDR3 has 14 amino acids. V shed 3 bases and J shed 8 bases, with 16 bases lying between them. Germline V gene data show CDR1 as LNHDA and CDR2 as SQIVND (reference sequence). CDR3 region: CASSMDRDSSGYTF. The CDR3 nucleotides are TGTGCCAGTAGTATGGACCGGGACTCAAGCGGCTACACCTTC.

The chain joins TRBV19 to TRBJ2-5; 7 nucleotides align to TRBD1. The CDR3 is made up of 14 amino acids. With V trimmed by 1 base and J by 2 bases, 1 base remained unmatched. From germline, CDR1 is LNHDA and CDR2 SQIVND (reference sequence). Here the CDR3 DNA reads TGTGCCAGTAGTATAGGCAGGGGGCAAGAGACCCAGTACTTC. Protein product: CASSIGRGQETQYF.

This clone was detected only a few times. The J gene is TRBJ1-5, the V gene TRBV5-1; TRBD1 agrees at 9 bases. Unmatched junction bases numbered 1, after V lost 1 base and J lost 5 bases. The CDR3 has 14 residues. CDR1 SGHRS and CDR2 YFSETQ come from the germline V gene. CDR3 nucleotides: TGCGCCAGCAGCTTGACAGGGGGCGATCAGCCCCAGCATTTT. Translating gives CASSLTGGDQPQHF.

The CDR3 DNA sequence: TGCAGCGTTGAATATCGGGCTAGCGAGAGGGAGACCCAGTACTTC. Protein: CSVEYRASERETQYF. This chain joins TRBV29-1 and TRBJ2-5, with a possible D match to TRBD2 (6 bases). Trimming took off 2 bases at V and 5 bases at J, with 18 bases between the two ends. Germline assignment: CDR1 SQVTM and CDR2 ANQGSEA. CDR3 size: 15 residues.

CDR3 amino acids: CSASRRQGSGNTIYF. DNA for the CDR3: TGCAGTGCTAGTCGTCGACAGGGATCTGGAAACACCATATATTTT. The chain is built from TRBV20-1 and TRBJ1-3; 7 nucleotides agree with TRBD1. V trimming: 3 bases; J trimming: 1 base; junction bases outside the gene matches: 6. The CDR3 runs 15 residues. Germline CDR1 is DFQATT and CDR2 is SNEGSKA (reference sequence).

This chain connects TRBV7-2 to TRBJ2-3; D gene unclear. Germline lookup yields CDR1 SGHTA and CDR2 FQGNSA. This CDR3 has 13 residues. Trimming removed 3 bases at V and 3 bases at J, with 7 bases between. The CDR3 loop reads CASSFRLTDTQYF. CDR3 in DNA: TGTGCCAGCAGCTTCCGACTGACAGATACGCAGTATTTT.

In this sample, this clone turned up once. The genes are TRBV27 and TRBJ2-5; TRBD2 is a possible D gene (6 bases). CDR3 length: 14 amino acids. Trimming left V 5 bases short and J 5 bases short, with 15 bases between. Germline V lookup: CDR1 MNHEY, CDR2 SMNVEV (reference sequence). The CDR3 sequence is CASSRIPGGETQYF. In DNA, the CDR3 is TGTGCCAGCAGTCGAATCCCCGGGGGTGAGACCCAGTACTTC.

This clone has a handful of counts. This chain connects TRBV24-1 to TRBJ2-5; possibly TRBD2 for D (5 bases). Per the germline V gene, CDR1 is KGHDR and CDR2 is SFDVKD. Trimming removed 0 bases at V and 2 bases at J, with 9 bases between. CDR3 length equals 15 residues. The CDR3 DNA is TGTGCCACCAGTGATTTGGGACTGCCTCAAGAGACCCAGTACTTC. This gives the protein CATSDLGLPQETQYF.

The rearrangement uses TRBV4-3 and TRBJ2-1; 9 nucleotides agree with TRBD2. The ends lost 0 bases at V and 0 bases at J; junction bases unmatched: 15. CDR1 is LGHNA, CDR2 YSLEER, per germline. CDR3 length: 21 residues. The CDR3 reads CASSQEKAGGRGLSSYNEQFF. CDR3 in DNA: TGCGCCAGCAGCCAAGAAAAAGCGGGGGGCCGGGGACTAAGCTCCTACAATGAGCAGTTCTTC.

The chain combines TRBV5-1 with TRBJ2-4; 8 nucleotides align to TRBD1. The V gene's germline CDR1 is SGHRS and CDR2 YFSETQ. The junction had 5 bases not matched to a gene; V was cut back by 0 bases and J by 6 bases. The CDR3 has 15 residues. CDR3 in DNA: TGCGCCAGCAGCTTGGCGCAGGGGGCGGGAAACATTCAGTACTTC. Protein: CASSLAQGAGNIQYF.

V and J are TRBV9 and TRBJ1-2; D is unclear. The germline CDR1 and CDR2 sequences are SGDLS and YYNGEE. V dropped 0 bases and J dropped 4 bases, with 7 bases sitting between them. The CDR3 contains 13 residues. The CDR3 here is CASSVGLFYGYTF. The CDR3 DNA reads TGTGCCAGCAGCGTAGGTTTATTCTATGGCTACACCTTC.

The chain links TRBV9 to TRBJ2-7, with 10 bases that match TRBD2. Trimming took 0 bases from V and 4 from J; bases not matched to a gene: 7. This CDR3 region has 16 residues. Germline CDR1 SGDLS, CDR2 YYNGEE. The CDR3, as DNA: TGTGCCAGCAGCGTAGCCCGTAGCGGGGGGTGGTACGAGCAGTACTTC. Protein sequence: CASSVARSGGWYEQYF.